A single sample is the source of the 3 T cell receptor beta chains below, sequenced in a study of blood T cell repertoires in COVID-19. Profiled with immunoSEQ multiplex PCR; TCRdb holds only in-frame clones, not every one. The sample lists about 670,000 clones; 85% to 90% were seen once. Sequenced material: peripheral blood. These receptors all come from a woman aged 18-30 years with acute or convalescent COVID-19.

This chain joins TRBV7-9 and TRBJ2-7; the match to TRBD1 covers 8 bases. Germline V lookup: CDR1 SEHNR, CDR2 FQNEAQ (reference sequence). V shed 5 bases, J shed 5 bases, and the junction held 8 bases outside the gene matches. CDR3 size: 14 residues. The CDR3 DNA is TGTGCCAGCAGCATACCGGGACAGGCAAACGAGCAGTACTTC. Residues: CASSIPGQANEQYF.

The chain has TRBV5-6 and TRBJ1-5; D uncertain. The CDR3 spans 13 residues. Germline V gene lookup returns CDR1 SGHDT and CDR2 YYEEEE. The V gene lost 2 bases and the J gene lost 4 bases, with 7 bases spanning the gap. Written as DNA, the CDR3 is TGTGCCAGCAGCTTTTGGGCGAATCAGCCCCAGCATTTT. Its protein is CASSFWANQPQHF.

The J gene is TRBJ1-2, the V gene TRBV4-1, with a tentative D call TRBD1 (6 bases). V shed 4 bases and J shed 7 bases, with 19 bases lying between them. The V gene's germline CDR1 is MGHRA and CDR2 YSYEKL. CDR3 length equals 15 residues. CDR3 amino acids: CASSRAGVESGGYTF. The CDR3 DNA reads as TGCGCCAGCAGCCGAGCAGGGGTGGAGTCTGGTGGCTACACCTTC.